This TCR beta chain is drawn from a study of blood T cells in healthy people across ages. Using a J-beta primer mix together with a sample-barcoded 5' primer, a second PCR was run for about 6 to 11 cycles. One entry per CDR3 protein, called by TCRdb with MiXCR from the 5' RACE reads. This sample has over a million distinct CDR3 sequences; 42% occur once, and the top ten carry 7% to 9%. This CDR3 is built from 15 residues. Looked up from germline, CDR1 is KGHSH and CDR2 is LQKENI. V trimming: 1 base; J trimming: 7 bases; junction bases outside the gene matches: 7. The receptor was isolated from a woman between 18 and 29 years old in good health. The sample consisted of blood. This chain joins TRBV18 and TRBJ2-1, with 7 bases aligning to TRBD1. CDR3 coding DNA: TGTGCCAGCTCACCACTGCAGGGGGTTGGGAATGAGCAGTTCTTC. Translation: CASSPLQGVGNEQFF.